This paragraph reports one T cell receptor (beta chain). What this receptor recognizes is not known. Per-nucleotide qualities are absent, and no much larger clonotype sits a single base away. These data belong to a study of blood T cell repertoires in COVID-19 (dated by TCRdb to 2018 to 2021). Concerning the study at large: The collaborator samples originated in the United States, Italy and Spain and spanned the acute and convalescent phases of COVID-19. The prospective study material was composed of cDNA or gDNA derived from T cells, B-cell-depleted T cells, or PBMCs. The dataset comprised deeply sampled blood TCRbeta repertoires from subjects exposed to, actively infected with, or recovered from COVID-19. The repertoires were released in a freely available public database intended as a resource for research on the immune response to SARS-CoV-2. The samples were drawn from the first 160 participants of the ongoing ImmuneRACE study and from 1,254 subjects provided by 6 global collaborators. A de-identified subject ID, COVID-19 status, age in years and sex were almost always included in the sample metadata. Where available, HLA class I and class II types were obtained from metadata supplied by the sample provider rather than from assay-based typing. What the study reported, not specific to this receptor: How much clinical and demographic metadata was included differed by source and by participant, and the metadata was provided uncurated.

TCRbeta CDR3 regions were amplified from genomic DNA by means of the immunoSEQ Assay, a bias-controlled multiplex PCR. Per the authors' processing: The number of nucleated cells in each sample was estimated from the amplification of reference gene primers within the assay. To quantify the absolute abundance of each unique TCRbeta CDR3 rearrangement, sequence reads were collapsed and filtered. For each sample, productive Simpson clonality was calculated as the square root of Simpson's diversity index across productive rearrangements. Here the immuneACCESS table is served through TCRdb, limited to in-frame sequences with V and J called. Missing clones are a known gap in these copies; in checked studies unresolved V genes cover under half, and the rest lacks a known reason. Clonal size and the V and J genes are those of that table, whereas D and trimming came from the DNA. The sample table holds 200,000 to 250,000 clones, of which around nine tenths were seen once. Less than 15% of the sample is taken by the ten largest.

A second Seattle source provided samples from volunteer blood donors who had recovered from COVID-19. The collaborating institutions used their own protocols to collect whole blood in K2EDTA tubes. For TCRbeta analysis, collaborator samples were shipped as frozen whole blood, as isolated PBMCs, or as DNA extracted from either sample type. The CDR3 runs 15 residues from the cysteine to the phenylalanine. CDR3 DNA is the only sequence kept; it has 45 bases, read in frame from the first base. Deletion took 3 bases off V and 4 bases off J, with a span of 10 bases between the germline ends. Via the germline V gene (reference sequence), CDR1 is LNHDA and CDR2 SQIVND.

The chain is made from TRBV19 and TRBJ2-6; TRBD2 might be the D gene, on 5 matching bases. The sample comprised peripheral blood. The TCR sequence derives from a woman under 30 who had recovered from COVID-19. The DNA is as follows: TGTGCCAGTAGTATCGAGGGAGCCGGGGCCAACGTCCTGACTTTC. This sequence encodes CASSIEGAGANVLTF.